The clone carrying this T cell receptor beta chain came up many times. The antigen remains undetermined. Amplified material comprised TCR beta CDR3 regions derived from RNA transcripts. The library came from an HTBI-primed first-round RT-PCR and a second-round multiplex PCR. TCRdb reprocessed the multiplex PCR reads via MiXCR and lists one record per CDR3 protein. Seen here are 400,000 to 450,000 distinct CDR3 sequences, 21% observed once, and the top ten hold 3%. The data stem from a study of Graves' ophthalmopathy and Graves' hyperthyroidism. Absence of ophthalmopathy within 18 months of follow-up defined stable hyperthyroidism. V was clipped by 1 base and J by 4 bases; unmatched bases: 9. Germline V gene sequence: CDR1 MGHDK, CDR2 SYGVNS. This CDR3 is built from 17 residues. Study-level findings and limits: The model's ophthalmopathy progression predictions had roughly 65% sensitivity and over 72% specificity. Ophthalmopathy cases were distinguished from stable hyperthyroidism by a 13-signature model, reaching 85% to 90% sensitivity and 65% to 83% specificity. The authors also found most expanded thyroid clonotypes above 0.001 frequency in blood.

This sequence joins TRBV25-1 and TRBJ2-2, with 7 bases aligning to TRBD1. The sequence came from a woman aged 18 to 35 with stable Graves' hyperthyroidism. The specimen sequenced was peripheral blood. The CDR3 sequence: CASSESFGTESTGELFF. CDR3 nucleotide sequence: TGTGCCAGCAGTGAATCTTTTGGGACAGAGAGCACCGGGGAGCTGTTTTTT. The complete variable domain, with remaining parts taken from reference TRBV25-1 and TRBJ2-2, reads EADIYQTPRYLVIGTGKKITLECSQTMGHDKMYWYQQDPGMELHLIHYSYGVNSTEKGDLSSESTVSRIRTEHFPLTLESARPSHTSQYLCASSESFGTESTGELFFGEGSRLTVL.